The present T cell receptor (beta chain) was sequenced within a study of T cells in women clearing cervical HPV infection. Study context: Controls were women whose single incident HPV16 infection cleared within 12 months without precancer or cancer. Only a few women had HLA typing results available. Overall study findings and caveats: CIN3+ cases had significantly higher TCR richness than controls; evenness did not differ.

The germline gives CDR1 LNHDA, CDR2 SQIVND (reference sequence). The CDR3 totals 14 residues. With 6 bases clipped from V and 2 bases from J, the junction kept 6 bases outside the gene matches. In regard to this clone: No antigen is known for it. The CDR3 is cut off 3 residues early in the read; its end comes from the germline J gene.

Clones were sequenced by immunoSEQ multiplex PCR, and TCRdb holds only the in-frame ones, with some missing. The sample table includes some 30,000 clones. This chain connects TRBV19 to TRBJ2-5; 7 bases map to TRBD1. The sample consisted of blood buffy coat. The sequence came from a woman between 18 and 70 years old with a cervical HPV16 infection that either progressed to CIN3+ or cleared (not recorded which). CDR3 region: CASSTRDRQETQYF. CDR3 bases read: TGTGCCAGTAGCACTCGGGACAGACAAGAGACC.